The T cell receptor (beta chain) described here comes from a study of T cells in Graves' hyperthyroidism and ophthalmopathy. Notes on the study in general: In blood, most of the thyroid clonotypes expanded above 0.001 were also present.

The CDR3 extends over 16 amino acids. Trimming removed 4 bases at V and 3 bases at J, with 15 bases between. CDR1 and CDR2 (germline): SGHVS, FNYEAQ. Comments on this clonotype: What it binds is unknown.

The TCR beta CDR3 regions underwent amplification using RNA transcripts as the source. Initially, a first-round RT-PCR of the TCR CDR3 employed the HTBI primer set. TCRdb redid the calling of the multiplex PCR reads with MiXCR, one entry per CDR3 protein. Of hundreds of thousands of distinct CDR3 sequences listed, over 35% are singletons. Those with hyperthyroidism were 18 to 65 years old, newly diagnosed, and ill for under 2 months. The TCR sequence derives from a man between 18 and 35 years old with Graves' hyperthyroidism. The chain is built from TRBV7-6 and TRBJ2-2; D unclear. The material sequenced was blood. CDR3 DNA sequence: TGTGCCAGCAGCTCTAATCGGGCTTCTGACACCGGGGAGCTGTTTTTT. The encoded protein is CASSSNRASDTGELFF. The whole variable domain, filled in from reference TRBV7-6 and TRBJ2-2, reads GAGVSQSPRYKVTKRGQDVALRCDPISGHVSLYWYRQALGQGPEFLTYFNYEAQQDKSGLPNDRFSAERPEGSISTLTIQRTEQRDSAMYRCASSSNRASDTGELFFGEGSRLTVL.